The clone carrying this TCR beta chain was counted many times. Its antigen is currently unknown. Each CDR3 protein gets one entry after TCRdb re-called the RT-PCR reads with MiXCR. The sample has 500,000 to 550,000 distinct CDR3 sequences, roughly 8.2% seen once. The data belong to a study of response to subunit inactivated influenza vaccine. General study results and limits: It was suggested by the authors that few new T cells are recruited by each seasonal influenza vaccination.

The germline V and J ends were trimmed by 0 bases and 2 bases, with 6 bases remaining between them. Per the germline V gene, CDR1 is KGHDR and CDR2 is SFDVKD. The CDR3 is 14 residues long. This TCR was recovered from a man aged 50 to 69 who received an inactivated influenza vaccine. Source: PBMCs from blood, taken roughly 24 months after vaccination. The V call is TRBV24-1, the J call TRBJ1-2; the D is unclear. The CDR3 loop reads CATSDLRANYGYTF. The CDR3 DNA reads TGTGCCACCAGTGATTTGCGGGCCAACTATGGCTACACCTTC.